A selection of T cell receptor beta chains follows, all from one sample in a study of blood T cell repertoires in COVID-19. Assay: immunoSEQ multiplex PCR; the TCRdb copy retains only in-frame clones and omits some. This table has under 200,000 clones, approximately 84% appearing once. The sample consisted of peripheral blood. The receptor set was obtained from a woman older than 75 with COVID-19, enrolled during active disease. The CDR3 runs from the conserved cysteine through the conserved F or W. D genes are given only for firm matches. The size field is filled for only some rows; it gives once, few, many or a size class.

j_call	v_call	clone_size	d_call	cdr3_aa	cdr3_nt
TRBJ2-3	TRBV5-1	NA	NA	CASSLAGMVTDTQYF	TGCGCCAGCAGCTTGGCAGGGATGGTCACAGATACGCAGTATTTT
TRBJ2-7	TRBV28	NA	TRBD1	CASSFTRGRNEQYF	TGTGCCAGCAGTTTTACCAGGGGGCGCAACGAGCAGTACTTC
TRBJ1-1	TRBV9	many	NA	CASSARGGLTNTEAFF	TGTGCCAGCAGCGCCAGAGGCGGGCTGACGAACACTGAAGCTTTCTTT
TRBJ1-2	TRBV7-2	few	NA	CASSLGQGINGYTF	TGTGCCAGCAGCTTAGGCCAGGGTATCAATGGCTACACCTTC
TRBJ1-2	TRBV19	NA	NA	CASSIDRANYGYTF	TGTGCCAGTAGTATAGACAGGGCAAACTATGGCTACACCTTC
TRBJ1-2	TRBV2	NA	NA	CASSAEMSMRYTF	TGTGCCAGCAGTGCCGAGATGTCTATGCGCTACACCTTC
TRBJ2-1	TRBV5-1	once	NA	CASSREISSYNEQFF	TGCGCCAGCAGTAGAGAGATTAGCTCCTACAATGAGCAGTTCTTC
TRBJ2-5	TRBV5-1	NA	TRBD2	CASSWSRGLAGEETQYF	TGCGCCAGCAGCTGGTCTCGGGGACTAGCGGGAGAAGAGACCCAGTACTTC
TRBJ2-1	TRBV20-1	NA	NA	CSATGNEQFF	TGCAGTGCTACGGGCAATGAGCAGTTCTTC
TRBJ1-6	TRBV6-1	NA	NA	CASSELITGSSYNSPLHF	TGTGCCAGCAGTGAACTTATCACAGGATCCTCCTATAATTCACCCCTCCACTTT
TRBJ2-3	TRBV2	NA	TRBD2	CASGLTGGATDTQYF	TGTGCCAGCGGACTAACCGGGGGGGCGACAGATACGCAGTATTTT
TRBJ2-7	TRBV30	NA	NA	CAWSVSVEQYF	TGTGCCTGGAGTGTATCCGTGGAGCAGTACTTC
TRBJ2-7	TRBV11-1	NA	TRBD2	CASSPGLARTYEQYF	TGTGCCAGCAGCCCGGGACTAGCCCGAACCTACGAGCAGTACTTC
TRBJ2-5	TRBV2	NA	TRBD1	CASADRRLQETQYF	TGTGCCAGCGCGGACAGGCGCCTCCAAGAGACCCAGTACTTC
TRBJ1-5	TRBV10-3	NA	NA	CAISRQDQPQHF	TGTGCCATCAGTAGACAAGATCAGCCCCAGCATTTT
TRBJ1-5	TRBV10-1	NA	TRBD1	CASSSRDRENQPQHF	TGCGCCAGCAGTTCCCGGGACAGGGAAAATCAGCCCCAGCATTTT
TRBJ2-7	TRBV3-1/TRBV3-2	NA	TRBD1	CASSHTPGQVRIEQYF	TGTGCCAGCAGCCATACCCCGGGACAGGTAAGGATCGAGCAGTACTTC
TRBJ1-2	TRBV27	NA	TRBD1	CASSLTPGTANYGYTF	TGTGCCAGCAGTTTAACACCCGGGACAGCTAACTATGGCTACACCTTC
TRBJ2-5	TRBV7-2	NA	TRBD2	CASSLGTSLQETQYF	TGTGCCAGCAGCTTAGGGACTAGCTTGCAAGAGACCCAGTACTTC
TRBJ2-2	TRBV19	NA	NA	CASSIAFLGRSGTFAGELFF	TGTGCCAGTAGTATAGCCTTCCTCGGGCGCTCCGGGACATTCGCCGGGGAGCTGTTTTTT
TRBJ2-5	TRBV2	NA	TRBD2	CASSEGTSGFRRETQYF	TGTGCCAGCAGTGAAGGGACTAGCGGCTTTCGGCGAGAGACCCAGTACTTC
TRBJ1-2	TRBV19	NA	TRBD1	CASKTGTGSGYTF	TGTGCCAGTAAAACCGGGACAGGGAGTGGCTACACCTTC
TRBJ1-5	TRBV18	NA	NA	CATSGGSDQPQHF	TGTGCCACCTCCGGGGGTTCCGATCAGCCCCAGCATTTT
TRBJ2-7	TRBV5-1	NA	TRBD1	CASSPGQYEQYF	TGCGCCAGCAGCCCGGGACAGTACGAGCAGTACTTC
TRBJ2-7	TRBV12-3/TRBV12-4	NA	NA	CASSYYSTYEQYF	TGTGCCAGCAGTTACTATTCTACCTACGAGCAGTACTTC
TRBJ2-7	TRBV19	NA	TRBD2	CASSPWGGERSYEQYF	TGTGCCAGTAGCCCCTGGGGGGGGGAACGAAGCTACGAGCAGTACTTC
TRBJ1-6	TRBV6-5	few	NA	CASNTEFGSPLHF	TGTGCCAGCAACACGGAGTTCGGTTCACCCCTCCACTTT
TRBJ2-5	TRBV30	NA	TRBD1	CAWSVGTGVQETQYF	TGTGCCTGGAGTGTAGGGACAGGGGTCCAAGAGACCCAGTACTTC
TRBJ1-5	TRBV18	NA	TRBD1	CASSPPTRGQNQPQHF	TGTGCCAGCTCACCACCGACCAGGGGGCAAAATCAGCCCCAGCATTTT
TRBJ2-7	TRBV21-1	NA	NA	CASSNFVGQGNHEQYF	NA
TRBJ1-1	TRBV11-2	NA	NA	CASSLDPRGKAFF	TGTGCCAGCAGCTTAGACCCAAGGGGTAAAGCTTTCTTT
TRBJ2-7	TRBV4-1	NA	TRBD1	CASSPHGQGADEQYF	TGCGCCAGCAGCCCCCACGGACAGGGGGCTGACGAGCAGTACTTC